This T cell receptor beta chain emerged from a study of blood T cell repertoires in COVID-19. The overall study: Sources were T cells, B-cell-depleted T cells, or PBMCs; the material itself was cDNA or gDNA.

In the authors' workflow: Reference gene primers were amplified, and this amplification served to estimate nucleated cell counts. Repertoires were generated with immunoSEQ multiplex PCR, while TCRdb's copy carries only in-frame clones and drops some. V, J and clone size derive from that table, while D and trimming were established from the DNA sequence. The sample consists of around 190,000 clones, 86% of them appearing once. Germline V gene lookup returns CDR1 GTSNPN and CDR2 SVGIG (reference sequence). This CDR3 region has 13 residues. V was cut by 3 bases and J by 10 bases, with 16 bases left in between.

The sample comprised peripheral blood. The chain carries TRBV30 and TRBJ1-5; weak D call: TRBD1 (5 bases). The sequence was collected from a man aged 45-65 years with active or convalescent COVID-19. CDR3 sequence: CAWSGGFEGPQHF. As DNA, the CDR3 is TGTGCCTGGAGCGGGGGTTTCGAGGGACCCCAGCATTTT.